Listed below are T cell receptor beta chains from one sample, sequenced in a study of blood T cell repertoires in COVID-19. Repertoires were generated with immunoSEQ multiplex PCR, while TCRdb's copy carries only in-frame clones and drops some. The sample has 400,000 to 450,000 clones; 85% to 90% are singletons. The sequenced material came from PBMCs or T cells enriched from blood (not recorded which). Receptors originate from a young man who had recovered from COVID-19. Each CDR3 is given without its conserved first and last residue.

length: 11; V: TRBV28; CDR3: ATIGQINQPQH
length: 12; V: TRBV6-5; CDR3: ASSSVGTNYGYT
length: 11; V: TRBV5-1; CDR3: ASNGGEDEKLF
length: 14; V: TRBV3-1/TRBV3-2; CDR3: ASSPGGSGRLHEQY
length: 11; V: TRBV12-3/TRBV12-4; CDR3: ASSRLSGIGYT
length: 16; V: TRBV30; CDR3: ASDPARSSLRSPYEQY
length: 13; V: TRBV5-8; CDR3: ASSTAGKSYNEQF
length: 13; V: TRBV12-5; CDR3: ASGLVLGQPYEQY
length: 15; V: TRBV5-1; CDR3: ASSFLDKTVNTGELF
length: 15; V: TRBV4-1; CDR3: ASSLTGLAGSTGELF
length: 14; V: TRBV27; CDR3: ASSFALTSGVNEQF
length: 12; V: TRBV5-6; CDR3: ASSLQFSGNTIY
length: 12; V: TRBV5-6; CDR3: ASSGGGSTDTQY
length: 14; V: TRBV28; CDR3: ASSATGAASTDTQY
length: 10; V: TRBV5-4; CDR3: ASSSGNAEAF
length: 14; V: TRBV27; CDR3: ASSLYRTSGTYEQY
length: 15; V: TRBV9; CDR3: ASSFGYEAGGTGEQY
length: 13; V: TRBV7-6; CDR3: ASSPSGRRGDTQY
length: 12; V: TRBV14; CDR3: ASSRSGGNTEAF
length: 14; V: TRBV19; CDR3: ASSAPGQSSGNTIY
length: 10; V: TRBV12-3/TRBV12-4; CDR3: ASNHGAGGKF
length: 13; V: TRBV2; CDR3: ASSEGGQTNEKLF
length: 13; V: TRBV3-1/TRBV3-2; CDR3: ASRAPDRFGNTIY
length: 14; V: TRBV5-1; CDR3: ASSLSSQYSPGTQY
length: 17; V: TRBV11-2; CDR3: ASSPRLGAATNGGEKLF
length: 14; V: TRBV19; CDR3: ASSTSRSGAHYEQY
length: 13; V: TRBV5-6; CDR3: ASSLLQGLNQPQH
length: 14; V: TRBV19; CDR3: ASSIFSGTGTYEQY
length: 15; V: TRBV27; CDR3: ASRGRGTNSGANVLT
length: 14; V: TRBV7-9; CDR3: ASSFLGTRSSYEQY
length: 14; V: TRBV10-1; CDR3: ASSESQGPTYNEQF
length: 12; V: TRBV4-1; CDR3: ASSSDSYNSPLH
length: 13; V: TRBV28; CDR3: ASSPRGQGNQPQH
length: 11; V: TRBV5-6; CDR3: ASSLGQGAGAF
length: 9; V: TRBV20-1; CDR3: SADRDNEQF
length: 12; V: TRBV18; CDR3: ASSALAVQETQY
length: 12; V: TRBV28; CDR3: ASSFPSGLYEQY
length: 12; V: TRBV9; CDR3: ASSGPSGIGELF
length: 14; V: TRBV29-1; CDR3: SVLGTSGGSSYEQY
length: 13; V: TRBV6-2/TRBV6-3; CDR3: ASSYPGTSTYEQY
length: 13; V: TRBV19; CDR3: ASSMTDRVNTEAF
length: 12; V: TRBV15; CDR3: ATSSLGREYGYT
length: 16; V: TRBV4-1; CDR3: ASSRFPSNYGALEKLF
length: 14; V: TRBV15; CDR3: ATSSEGQAMNTEAF
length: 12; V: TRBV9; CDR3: ASTRGGRSYEQY
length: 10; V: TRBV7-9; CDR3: ASSPGAWGAF
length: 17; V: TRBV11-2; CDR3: ASSSRGTGGPMGGDTQY